This T cell receptor beta chain derives from a study of CD8 T cells in ankylosing spondylitis. Whole-study results and caveats: In synovial fluid and blood from reactive arthritis, some motif variants were previously reported.

Making use of molecular barcodes, quantitative 5'-RACE generated TCR beta libraries. A single record per CDR3 protein comes from TCRdb applying MiXCR to the 5' RACE reads. The sample holds roughly 30,000 distinct CDR3 sequences, 5.3% seen once. The CDR3 spans 15 residues. Germline V gene sequence: CDR1 SGDLS, CDR2 YYNGEE. Trimming cost V 5 bases and J 4 bases, with 16 bases left between them. This clonotype was picked up many times. Its antigen is not known. The chain carries TRBV9 and TRBJ2-1, with a tentative D call TRBD1 (6 bases). Sequenced input: blood, either unsorted or a sorted T cell fraction (not recorded which). The TCR comes from a female donor with ankylosing spondylitis or in good health (not recorded which). CDR3 residues: CASSSTGTPYNEQFF. The DNA for the CDR3 is TGTGCCAGCAGTTCAACCGGGACACCTTACAATGAGCAGTTCTTC.